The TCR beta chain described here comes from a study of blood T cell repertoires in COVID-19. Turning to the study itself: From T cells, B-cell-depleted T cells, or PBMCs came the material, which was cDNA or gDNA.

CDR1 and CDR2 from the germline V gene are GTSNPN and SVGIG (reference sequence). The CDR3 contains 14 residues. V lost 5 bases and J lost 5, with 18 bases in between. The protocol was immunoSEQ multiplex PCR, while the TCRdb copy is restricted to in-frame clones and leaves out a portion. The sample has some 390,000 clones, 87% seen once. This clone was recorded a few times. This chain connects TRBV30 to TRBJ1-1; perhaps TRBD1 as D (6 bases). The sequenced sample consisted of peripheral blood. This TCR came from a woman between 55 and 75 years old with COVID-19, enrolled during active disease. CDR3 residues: CAWDLQGGKTEAFF. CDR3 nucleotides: TGTGCCTGGGACCTACAGGGAGGGAAAACTGAAGCTTTCTTT.